This T cell receptor beta chain was found in a study of cytomegalovirus exposure and HLA in healthy donors (dated by TCRdb to the late 2010s). Study-level background: The approximately 710 repertoires of the first cohort and the roughly 120 validation repertoires were produced on the same platform, according to a later analysis. The study aimed to test whether cataloging public T cell receptors could reveal signatures of past pathogen exposure. In addition to the first cohort of roughly 670 subjects, a separate validation cohort of approximately 130 different subjects was used. To predict cytomegalovirus infection status, the study combined high-throughput TCR immunosequencing, statistical association of individual TCRs with disease status, and machine learning. Overall results and qualifications from the work: According to the authors, the approach could potentially be generalized to other disease states and immunological phenotypes. In the study, some 160 TCR beta chains were listed as associated with cytomegalovirus. Most TCR sequences were observed very rarely across donors, whereas some public TCRs were present in many individuals. A later analysis lacked HLA typing for the validation cohort, so it scored co-occurrence in that cohort across all 130 or so repertoires. Subsequent analysis determined that TCRs grouped into clusters in the first cohort also showed a tendency toward co-occurrence across the roughly 110 validation repertoires, and roughly 95% of cluster scores exceeded 0. The classifier was reported to diagnose cytomegalovirus status with high specificity and sensitivity in both the original cohort and the validation cohort. In vitro tests confirmed that a few of the cytomegalovirus-associated TCR beta chains recognize cytomegalovirus antigens.

To prepare the library, the immunoSEQ multiplex PCR assay was applied. The authors processed their data as follows. A statistical classification framework was developed to diagnose cytomegalovirus status using the catalog of TCR beta chain sequences. Drawn from immuneACCESS, this table holds only the in-frame rearrangements with V and J called that TCRdb kept. Clones are partly lost; checked studies trace under half to an unresolved V gene and leave the rest unexplained. The V and J calls and clone size were taken over from that table, and D and trimming were inferred from the DNA. Across this sample there are around 170,000 clones, with around 85% seen only once. Approximately 15% of the sample is in the top ten clones. Donors formed part of the validation cohort, which comprised about 130 subjects and was distinct from the first cohort of roughly 600 subjects. From cysteine to phenylalanine, the CDR3 is 17 amino acids long. Just CDR3 DNA is preserved here, 51 bases in frame from base 1. CDR1 is given as SGDLS and CDR2 as YYNGEE, both from the germline V gene. V and J are truncated by 3 bases and 7 bases respectively, leaving an intervening sequence of 25 bases.

As for this clone: The specificity of this receptor is unknown. One base away there is no much larger clone; base qualities are not given.

The sequence joins TRBV9 to TRBJ1-2; the D gene assignment is ambiguous. The specimen was PBMCs. This TCR came from a man younger than 30 in good health and CMV-seropositive. The nucleotide sequence reads TGTGCCAGCAGCGGCATACCCACTCCCTACCTTGGGCGTGGCTACACCTTC. Its translation reads: CASSGIPTPYLGRGYTF.